The T cell receptor beta chain described here comes from a study of T cell responses to AZD1222 COVID-19 vaccine. Findings and limits, study-wide: Females outnumbered males among donors, who were mostly white British; clonal diversity was possibly underestimated. A rise in Spike-specific TCR breadth and depth followed two AZD1222 doses.

Of note for this clone: Its antigen is unknown.

Second-dose timings of about 4 or about 12 weeks were pooled. Libraries were prepared by immunoSEQ multiplex PCR; TCRdb keeps only in-frame clonotypes and omits some of them. The sample has 150,000 to 200,000 clones; 90% to 95% are singletons. Material: peripheral blood, obtained 28 days after the second AZD1222 dose. The receptor's source is an adult who received the AZD1222 COVID-19 vaccine.

In DNA form, the CDR3 reads TGTGCCAGCAGCCGCGTGGTCGCAGATACGCAGTATTTT. It yields the protein CASSRVVADTQYF. This chain uses TRBV7-3 with TRBJ2-3, with D uncertain. This CDR3 spans 13 amino acids. The V end lost 5 bases, the J end lost 4 bases, and 10 bases lay between the germline ends. CDR1 and CDR2 (germline): SGHTA, FQGTGA. Full variable domain (rest looked up from reference TRBV7-3 and TRBJ2-3): GAGVSQTPSNKVTEKGKYVELRCDPISGHTALYWYRQSLGQGPEFLIYFQGTGAADDSGLPNDRFFAVRPEGSVSTLKIQRTERGDSAVYLCASSRVVADTQYFGPGTRLTVL.